This T cell receptor beta chain was identified during a study of blood T cell repertoires in COVID-19. Overall study: Whether acute or convalescent, the COVID-19 samples came from the United States, Italy and Spain.

The CDR3 length is 12 residues. The V and J ends lost 0 bases and 7 bases respectively, with 5 bases between them. Per germline, CDR1 SGHRS and CDR2 YFSETQ. In the study's own analysis: Reference gene primer amplification gave nucleated cell count estimates. Libraries were prepared by immunoSEQ multiplex PCR; TCRdb keeps only in-frame clonotypes and omits some of them. The DNA was the basis for D and trimming; V, J and clone size are from that table. The data contain around 210,000 clones, 85% of them seen just once; the ten biggest clones take up approximately 5.1%. Comment on this clone: Other DNA sequences in this specimen translate into the identical CDR3.

The TCR comes from a man aged 45 to 65 with COVID-19, enrolled during active disease. The sample consisted of peripheral blood. The chain combines TRBV5-1 with TRBJ2-1; D remains unclear. The CDR3 protein is CASSLVENEQFF. The CDR3 DNA is TGCGCCAGCAGCTTGGTCGAGAATGAGCAGTTCTTC.